These 20 T cell receptor beta chains share one sample of origin, sequenced in a study of shared clonotypes between healthy human individuals. Repertoires were generated with immunoSEQ multiplex PCR, while TCRdb's copy carries only in-frame clones and drops some. The profile covers a few million clones, with almost 96% appearing a single time and roughly 0.13% taken by the ten largest. Sequenced sample: naive CD4+ T cells sorted from blood. Subset reported: CD45RA+ positively selected. The source is a man aged 18 to 35 in good health.

The chain joins TRBV5-1 to TRBJ2-3, with 7 bases matching TRBD2. V lost 0 bases and J lost 4; bases outside the gene matches: 5. The CDR3 covers 15 residues. Per germline, CDR1 SGHRS and CDR2 YFSETQ. The CDR3 sequence is CASSLGGEGPDTQYF. DNA of the CDR3: TGCGCCAGCAGCTTGGGTGGGGAGGGCCCAGATACGCAGTATTTT.

The CDR3 DNA reads as TGTGCCAGCAGCTTAGATACCCAGCGGAACACTGAAGCTTTCTTT. This sequence encodes CASSLDTQRNTEAFF. The chain is built from TRBV11-2 and TRBJ1-1; no clear D. V gave up 0 bases and J gave up 1 base, with 9 bases separating them. Germline V gives CDR1 SGHAT, CDR2 FQNNGV. The CDR3 length is 15 residues.

The rearrangement uses TRBV28 and TRBJ1-5; no clear D gene. The CDR3 covers 13 residues. V was trimmed by 5 bases and J by 6 bases, leaving 11 bases between them. CDR1 and CDR2 from the germline V gene are MDHEN and SYDVKM. CDR3 sequence (DNA): TGTGCCAGCAGTGCCCCCCCGGCTCAGCCCCAGCATTTT. Its protein product is CASSAPPAQPQHF.

The chain has TRBV4-1 and TRBJ2-7; a possible D gene is TRBD2 (6 bases). Trimming shortened V by 1 base and J by 6 bases, and 16 bases separated the two germline ends. This CDR3 has 15 amino acids. Germline V CDR1 and CDR2: MGHRA, YSYEKL. The CDR3 nucleotides are TGCGCCAGCAGCCAAGCCGGGAGAACAAATCCCGAGCAGTACTTC. This gives the protein CASSQAGRTNPEQYF.

V usage is TRBV5-1 and J usage is TRBJ2-5; D possibly corresponds to TRBD1 (6 bases). The length of the CDR3 is 14 residues. The germline gives CDR1 SGHRS, CDR2 YFSETQ. Trimming pared 9 bases from V and 3 bases from J, leaving 18 bases between. CDR3 region: CATEEQGIEETQYF. The CDR3 region has the DNA TGCGCCACCGAAGAGCAGGGGATTGAAGAGACCCAGTACTTC. The variable domain in full, with the rest retrieved from reference TRBV5-1 and TRBJ2-5, is KAGVTQTPRYLIKTRGQQVTLSCSPISGHRSVSWYQQTPGQGLQFLFEYFSETQRNKGNFPGRFSGRQFSNSRSEMNVSTLELGDSALYLCATEEQGIEETQYFGPGTRLLVL.

This sequence joins TRBV5-1 and TRBJ2-5, with D hard to call. Germline V gives CDR1 SGHRS, CDR2 YFSETQ. Trimming shortened V by 5 bases and J by 4 bases, and 9 bases separated the two germline ends. This CDR3 contains 12 residues. CDR3 protein: CASRIGVETQYF. The CDR3, as DNA: TGCGCCAGCAGAATTGGGGTAGAGACCCAGTACTTC.

Worth noting for this clone: Other DNA sequences within the sample encode an identical CDR3. This rearrangement joins TRBV27 to TRBJ2-7; D remains unclear. This CDR3 contains 13 residues. Germline V lookup: CDR1 MNHEY, CDR2 SMNVEV (reference sequence). Between the trimmed V and J ends, which lost 6 bases and 2 bases, there was a span of 11 bases. The CDR3 region has the DNA TGTGCCAGCAGCCCCGGGCCACCCTACGAGCAGTACTTC. Residues: CASSPGPPYEQYF.

This chain uses TRBV11-3 with TRBJ2-7; 7 positions match TRBD2. Trimming cost V 2 bases and J 2 bases; bases outside gene matches: 6. The CDR3 spans 15 residues. CDR1 SGHNT and CDR2 YENEEA come from the germline V gene. CDR3 sequence: CASSLREGLTYEQYF. CDR3 nucleotides: TGTGCCAGCAGCTTAAGGGAGGGCCTAACCTACGAGCAGTACTTC.

The V gene is TRBV2, the J gene TRBJ2-3; no firm D call. Germline V gene sequence: CDR1 SNHLY, CDR2 FYNNEI. The CDR3 is 15 residues long. V gave up 6 bases and J gave up 1 base, with 14 bases separating them. The CDR3: CASREWAPGTDTQYF. DNA of the CDR3: TGTGCCAGCAGGGAATGGGCCCCCGGCACAGATACGCAGTATTTT.

This sequence joins TRBV10-3 and TRBJ1-4; 8 bases match TRBD1. Germline lookup yields CDR1 ENHRY and CDR2 SYGVKD. The CDR3 covers 14 residues. The ends lost 10 bases at V and 3 bases at J; junction bases unmatched: 7. CDR3: CASRRDRSNEKLFF. The DNA of the CDR3 is TGTGCCAGCCGAAGGGACAGGTCTAATGAAAAACTGTTTTTT.

The count of this clone is one. The V call is TRBV6-1, the J call TRBJ1-1; TRBD1 matches 7 bases. There are 13 residues in the CDR3. Unmatched junction bases numbered 3, after V lost 7 bases and J lost 1 base. Germline V CDR1 and CDR2: MNHNS, SASEGT. CDR3 residues: CASTGQPNTEAFF. For the CDR3, the DNA is TGTGCCAGCACGGGACAGCCGAACACTGAAGCTTTCTTT.

The chain joins TRBV2 to TRBJ1-2, with 10 bases aligning to TRBD1. V lost 5 bases, J lost 2 bases, and 5 bases stayed unmatched. The CDR3 length is 15 residues. CDR1 is SNHLY and CDR2 is FYNNEI in the germline V gene. For the CDR3, the DNA is TGTGCCAGCAGTAGGACAGGGGGGTCCAACTATGGCTACACCTTC. Translation gives CASSRTGGSNYGYTF.

With respect to this clone: The sample holds other DNA sequences that translate to the same CDR3. This sequence joins TRBV10-3 and TRBJ2-5, with D perhaps being TRBD1 or TRBD2 (6 bases each). The CDR3 totals 14 residues. The V end lost 0 bases, the J end lost 4 bases, and 9 bases lay between the germline ends. Germline loops: CDR1 ENHRY, CDR2 SYGVKD. Here the CDR3 DNA reads TGTGCCATCAGTGAGTCCCGGGGGCGAGAGACCCAGTACTTC. This gives the protein CAISESRGRETQYF.

The chain combines TRBV6-1 with TRBJ1-4; D is unclear. The V end lost 7 bases, the J end lost 3 bases, and 12 bases lay between the germline ends. Germline V gives CDR1 MNHNS, CDR2 SASEGT. This CDR3 spans 14 amino acids. The CDR3 region is CASTTGIANEKLFF. The CDR3 region has the DNA TGTGCCAGCACCACGGGGATAGCTAATGAAAAACTGTTTTTT.

The gene calls are TRBV6-6 and TRBJ1-6; D call uncertain. Per the germline V gene, CDR1 is MNHNY and CDR2 is SVGAGI (reference sequence). This CDR3 comprises 16 residues. Trimming left V 6 bases short and J 0 bases short, with 12 bases between. This CDR3 reads CASRPAESSYNSPLHF. The CDR3 nucleotides are TGTGCCAGCAGGCCGGCGGAAAGCTCCTATAATTCACCCCTCCACTTT.

The rearrangement joins TRBV6-1 to TRBJ2-3, with D maybe TRBD2 (5 bases). Germline V lookup: CDR1 MNHNS, CDR2 SASEGT. V was shortened by 6 bases and J by 0 bases, with 10 bases between the two germline ends. The CDR3 totals 14 residues. CDR3 DNA sequence: TGTGCCAGCAGAGCGGTTACTAGCACAGATACGCAGTATTTT. It codes for CASRAVTSTDTQYF.

V and J are TRBV7-2 and TRBJ1-2; D remains ambiguous. Germline CDR1 reads SGHTA; CDR2 reads FQGNSA. Trimming pared 2 bases from V and 8 bases from J, leaving 12 bases between. This CDR3 comprises 13 residues. The DNA of the CDR3 is TGTGCCAGCAGCTTAACCGGCCCCTGGGGCTACACCTTC. This sequence encodes CASSLTGPWGYTF.

The chain is built from TRBV2 and TRBJ2-7; D perhaps matches TRBD1 (6 bases). The germline CDR1 and CDR2 sequences are SNHLY and FYNNEI. The CDR3 loop spans 13 amino acids. V lost 10 bases and J lost 5, with 18 bases in between. In DNA, the CDR3 is TGTGCCAAAAAACCCACAGGGTCCCACGAGCAGTACTTC. This codes for CAKKPTGSHEQYF.

This chain uses TRBV25-1 with TRBJ2-7; D possibly corresponds to TRBD2 (5 bases). Germline CDR1 is MGHDK and CDR2 is SYGVNS. This CDR3 comprises 12 residues. The V gene lost 7 bases and the J gene lost 2 bases, with 9 bases spanning the gap. In nucleotides, the CDR3 is TGTGCCAGCACACGGGATACCTACGAGCAGTACTTC. It translates to CASTRDTYEQYF.

V gene TRBV4-1 combines with J gene TRBJ2-7; D is possibly TRBD1 (6 bases). Per germline, CDR1 MGHRA and CDR2 YSYEKL. This CDR3 spans 16 amino acids. V dropped 0 bases and J dropped 2 bases, with 14 bases sitting between them. The DNA of the CDR3 is TGCGCCAGCAGCCAAGATGGCGTGGGGACAACCTACGAGCAGTACTTC. Residues: CASSQDGVGTTYEQYF.